This T cell receptor (beta chain) appears in the sequencing data of a study of blood T cell repertoires in COVID-19. The data were produced by immunoSEQ multiplex PCR, yet TCRdb's version contains in-frame clones alone and is incomplete. The sample consists of about 370,000 clones, 80% to 90% of them appearing once. The CDR3 sequence is 18 residues long. Germline V lookup: CDR1 SGDLS, CDR2 YYNGEE. V was trimmed by 0 bases and J by 6 bases, leaving 21 bases between them. Cohort allocation depended upon clinical history that participants reported. The clonotype was recovered from a man aged 18 to 30 who had recovered from COVID-19. The sequencing input was PBMCs or T cells enriched from blood (not recorded which). The chain joins TRBV9 to TRBJ2-2; D is possibly TRBD2 (5 bases). CDR3 DNA: TGTGCCAGCAGCGTAGCTAAGCGGTCAGTTGAAGTACCCGGGGAGCTGTTTTTT. Encoded protein: CASSVAKRSVEVPGELFF.